These 9 T cell receptor beta chains were sequenced from one sample in a study of tumour-infiltrating T cells in Burkitt lymphoma. TCRdb's table, derived via immunoSEQ multiplex PCR, lists solely in-frame clones and lacks some. The table has roughly 8,500 clones, more than 65% seen once. The sequenced sample was tumor tissue. The receptors derive from a human donor with diffuse large B-cell lymphoma.

This sequence joins TRBV5-1 and TRBJ2-2; D remains unclear. V shed 4 bases and J shed 5 bases, with 9 bases lying between them. CDR1 SGHRS and CDR2 YFSETQ come from the germline V gene. The CDR3 spans 13 residues. CDR3 loop: CASSARSTGELFF. Written as DNA, the CDR3 is TGCGCCAGCAGCGCCAGATCGACCGGGGAGCTGTTTTTT.

This clone rates as medium-sized. The chain employs TRBV12-5 and TRBJ2-5; D gene ambiguous. The CDR3 is 14 amino acids. The V end was cut by 4 bases, the J end by 1 base, with 10 bases between. The germline V gene has CDR1 LGHNT and CDR2 FRNRAP. CDR3 loop: CASGSAAGQETQYF. For the CDR3, the DNA is TGTGCTAGTGGTTCCGCCGCCGGCCAAGAGACCCAGTACTTC.

The chain has TRBV5-6 and TRBJ2-7; D remains unclear. The V and J ends lost 0 bases and 6 bases respectively, with 7 bases between them. This CDR3 spans 12 amino acids. Germline CDR1 reads SGHDT; CDR2 reads YYEEEE. CDR3 nucleotide sequence: TGTGCCAGCAGCTTGGCCGCAGGCGAGCAGTACTTC. Encoded protein: CASSLAAGEQYF.

The chain carries TRBV5-1 and TRBJ1-1; D not certain. Germline V gives CDR1 SGHRS, CDR2 YFSETQ. Trimming took off 0 bases at V and 0 bases at J, with 12 bases between the two ends. The CDR3 length is 16 residues. The CDR3 DNA follows: TGCGCCAGCAGCTTGGAACTCGGCACCGTGAACACTGAAGCTTTCTTT. It yields the protein CASSLELGTVNTEAFF.

On this clone: An end of the junction does not agree with germline; a read error may underlie this. This chain connects TRBV4-3 to TRBJ2-7; D is possibly TRBD1 (6 bases). The CDR3 consists of 12 residues. CDR1 and CDR2 from the germline V gene are LGHNA and YSLEER. CDR3 in amino acids: CASSQEQGPLHF. Written as DNA, the CDR3 is TGCGCCAGCAGCCAAGAACAGGGCCCCCTCCACTTC.

This clone has more than one count but fewer than ten. As DNA, the CDR3 is TGTGCCAGTAGGGCACACGGAACCCCTAGCACAGATACGCAGTATTTT. Its translation is CASRAHGTPSTDTQYF. This rearrangement joins TRBV19 to TRBJ2-3, with D hard to call. The germline V gene encodes CDR1 LNHDA and CDR2 SQIVND (reference sequence). The CDR3 length is 16 residues. V was trimmed by 6 bases and J by 0 bases, leaving 16 bases between them.

The chain carries TRBV6-5 and TRBJ1-2, with D possibly matching TRBD1 (6 bases). CDR3 length: 15 residues. Germline V gives CDR1 MNHEY, CDR2 SVGAGI. With 8 bases removed from V and 4 bases from J, the gap between germline ends came to 20 bases. The CDR3 DNA reads as TGTGCCAGCCGGCCGACAGGACCCTATGCCTATGGCTACACCTTC. As protein: CASRPTGPYAYGYTF.

The gene calls are TRBV29-1 and TRBJ1-2; D is ambiguous. In germline, CDR1 is SQVTM, CDR2 ANQGSEA. V gave up 6 bases and J gave up 7 bases, with 18 bases separating them. The CDR3 has 13 amino acids. CDR3: CSVNLDLVAGYTF. The CDR3 coding sequence is TGCAGCGTCAATCTGGACCTCGTGGCTGGCTACACCTTC.

V gene TRBV6-5 combines with J gene TRBJ2-2; 7 nucleotides line up with TRBD1. The CDR3 length is 15 residues. With 5 bases clipped from V and 9 bases from J, the junction kept 12 bases outside the gene matches. Germline lookup yields CDR1 MNHEY and CDR2 SVGAGI. CDR3 DNA sequence: TGTGCCAGCAGTACCCCACGACAGGGAAGGCGGGAGCTGTTTTTT. Amino acid sequence: CASSTPRQGRRELFF.